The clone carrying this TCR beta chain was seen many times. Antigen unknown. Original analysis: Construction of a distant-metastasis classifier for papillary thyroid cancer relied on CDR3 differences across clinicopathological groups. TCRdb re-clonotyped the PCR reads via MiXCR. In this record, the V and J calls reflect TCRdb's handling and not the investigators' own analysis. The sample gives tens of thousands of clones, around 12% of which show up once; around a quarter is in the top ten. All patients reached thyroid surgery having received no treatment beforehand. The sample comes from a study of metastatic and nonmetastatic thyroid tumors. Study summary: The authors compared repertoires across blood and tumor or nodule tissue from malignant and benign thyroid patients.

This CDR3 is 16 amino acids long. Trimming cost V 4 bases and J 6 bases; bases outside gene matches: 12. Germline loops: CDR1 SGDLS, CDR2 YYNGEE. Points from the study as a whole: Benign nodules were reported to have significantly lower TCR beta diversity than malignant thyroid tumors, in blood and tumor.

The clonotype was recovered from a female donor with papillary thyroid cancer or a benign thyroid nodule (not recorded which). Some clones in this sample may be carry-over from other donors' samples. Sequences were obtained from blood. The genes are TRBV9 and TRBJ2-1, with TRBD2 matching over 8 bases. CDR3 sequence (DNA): TGTGCCAGCAGCCCACTCCGGGGGGGGCCTGTCAATGAGCAGTTCTTC. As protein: CASSPLRGGPVNEQFF.